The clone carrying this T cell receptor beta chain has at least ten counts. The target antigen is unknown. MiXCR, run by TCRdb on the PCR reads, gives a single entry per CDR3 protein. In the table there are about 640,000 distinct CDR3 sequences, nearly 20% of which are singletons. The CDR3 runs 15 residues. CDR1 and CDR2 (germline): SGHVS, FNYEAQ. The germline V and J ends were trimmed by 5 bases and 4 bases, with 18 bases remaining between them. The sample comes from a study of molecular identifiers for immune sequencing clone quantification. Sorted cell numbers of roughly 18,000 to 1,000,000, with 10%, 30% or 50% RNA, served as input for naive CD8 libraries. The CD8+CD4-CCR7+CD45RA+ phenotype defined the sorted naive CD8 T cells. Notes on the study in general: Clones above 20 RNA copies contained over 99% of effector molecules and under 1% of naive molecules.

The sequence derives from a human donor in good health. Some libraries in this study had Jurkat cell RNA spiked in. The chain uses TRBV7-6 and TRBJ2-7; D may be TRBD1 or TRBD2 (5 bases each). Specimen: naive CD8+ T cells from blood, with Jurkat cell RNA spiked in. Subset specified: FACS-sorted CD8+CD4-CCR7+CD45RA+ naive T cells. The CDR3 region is CASSPSSEGLYEQYF. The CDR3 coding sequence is TGTGCCAGCAGCCCCTCTTCAGAGGGGCTTTACGAGCAGTACTTC.